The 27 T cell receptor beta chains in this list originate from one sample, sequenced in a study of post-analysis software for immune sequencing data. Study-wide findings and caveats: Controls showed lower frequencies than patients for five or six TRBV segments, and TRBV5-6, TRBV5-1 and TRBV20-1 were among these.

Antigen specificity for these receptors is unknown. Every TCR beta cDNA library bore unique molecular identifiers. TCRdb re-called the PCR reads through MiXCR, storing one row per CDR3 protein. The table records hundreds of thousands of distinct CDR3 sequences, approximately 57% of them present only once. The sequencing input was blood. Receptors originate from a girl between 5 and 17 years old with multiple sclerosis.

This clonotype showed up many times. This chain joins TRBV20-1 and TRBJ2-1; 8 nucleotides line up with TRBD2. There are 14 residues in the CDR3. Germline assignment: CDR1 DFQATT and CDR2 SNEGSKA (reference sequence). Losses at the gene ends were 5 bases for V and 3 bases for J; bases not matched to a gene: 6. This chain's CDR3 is CSASGTRDYNEQFF. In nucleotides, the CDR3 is TGCAGTGCTTCCGGGACTAGGGACTACAATGAGCAGTTCTTC.

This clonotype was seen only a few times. CDR3 loop: CSAEGLAVSSYNEQFF. The CDR3, as DNA: TGCAGCGCTGAGGGGCTAGCGGTGAGCTCCTACAATGAGCAGTTCTTC. The genes are TRBV29-1 and TRBJ2-1; the match to TRBD2 covers 7 bases. CDR3 length: 16 amino acids. With 7 bases clipped from V and 0 bases from J, the junction kept 12 bases outside the gene matches. Per germline, CDR1 SQVTM and CDR2 ANQGSEA.

DNA for the CDR3: TGTGCCAGCAGCTTATATGGAGAAAACATTCAGTACTTC. It is translated as CASSLYGENIQYF. V usage is TRBV7-9 and J usage is TRBJ2-5; D is ambiguous. The DNA end is a closer match to TRBJ2-4, so the J assignment may be wrong. This CDR3 is built from 13 residues. CDR1 SEHNR and CDR2 FQNEAQ come from the germline V gene (reference sequence).

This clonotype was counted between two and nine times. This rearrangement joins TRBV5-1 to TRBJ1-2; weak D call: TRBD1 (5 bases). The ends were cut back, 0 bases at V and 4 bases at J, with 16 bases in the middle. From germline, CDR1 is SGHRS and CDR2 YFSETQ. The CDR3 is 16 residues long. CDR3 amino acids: CASSLGGQAGAYGYTF. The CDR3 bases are TGCGCCAGCAGCTTGGGGGGCCAGGCTGGGGCCTATGGCTACACCTTC.

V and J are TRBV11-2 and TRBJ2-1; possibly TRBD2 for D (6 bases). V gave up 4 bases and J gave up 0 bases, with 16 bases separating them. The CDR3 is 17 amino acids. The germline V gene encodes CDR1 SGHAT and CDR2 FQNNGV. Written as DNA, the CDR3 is TGTGCCAGCAGCTCTCCTTCGCGGGGAAGCTCCTACAATGAGCAGTTCTTC. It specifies CASSSPSRGSSYNEQFF.

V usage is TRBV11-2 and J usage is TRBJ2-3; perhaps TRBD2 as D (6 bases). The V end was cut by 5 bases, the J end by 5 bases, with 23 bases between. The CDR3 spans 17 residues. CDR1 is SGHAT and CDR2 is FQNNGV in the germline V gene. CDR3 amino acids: CASSPAGQGARGDTQYF. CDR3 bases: TGTGCCAGCAGCCCGGCGGGGCAGGGAGCGAGGGGAGATACGCAGTATTTT. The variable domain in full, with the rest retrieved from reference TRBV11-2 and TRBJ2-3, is EAGVAQSPRYKIIEKRQSVAFWCNPISGHATLYWYQQILGQGPKLLIQFQNNGVVDDSQLPKDRFSAERLKGVDSTLKIQPAKLEDSAVYLCASSPAGQGARGDTQYFGPGTRLTVL.

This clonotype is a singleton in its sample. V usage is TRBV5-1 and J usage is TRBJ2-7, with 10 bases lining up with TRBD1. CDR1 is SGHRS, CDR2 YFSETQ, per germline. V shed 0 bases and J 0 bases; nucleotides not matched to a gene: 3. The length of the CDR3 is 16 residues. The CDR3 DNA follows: TGCGCCAGCAGCTTGGAGGGACAGGGGAGCTCCTACGAGCAGTACTTC. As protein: CASSLEGQGSSYEQYF. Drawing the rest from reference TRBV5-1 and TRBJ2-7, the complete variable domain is KAGVTQTPRYLIKTRGQQVTLSCSPISGHRSVSWYQQTPGQGLQFLFEYFSETQRNKGNFPGRFSGRQFSNSRSEMNVSTLELGDSALYLCASSLEGQGSSYEQYFGPGTRLTVT.

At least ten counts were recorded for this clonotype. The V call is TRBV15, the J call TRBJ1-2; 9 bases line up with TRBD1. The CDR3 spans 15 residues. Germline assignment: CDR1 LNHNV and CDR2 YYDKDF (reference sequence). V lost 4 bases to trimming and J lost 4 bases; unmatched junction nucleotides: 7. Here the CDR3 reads CATSTRQGEGYGYTF. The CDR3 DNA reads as TGTGCCACCAGCACTCGACAGGGGGAGGGCTATGGCTACACCTTC.

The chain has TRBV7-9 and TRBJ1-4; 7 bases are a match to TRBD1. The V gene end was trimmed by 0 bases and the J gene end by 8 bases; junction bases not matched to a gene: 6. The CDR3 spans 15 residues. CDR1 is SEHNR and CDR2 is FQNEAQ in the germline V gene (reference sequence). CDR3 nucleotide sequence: TGTGCCAGCAGCTTAGCGGGGACAGAAAAAGAAAAACTGTTTTTT. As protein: CASSLAGTEKEKLFF.

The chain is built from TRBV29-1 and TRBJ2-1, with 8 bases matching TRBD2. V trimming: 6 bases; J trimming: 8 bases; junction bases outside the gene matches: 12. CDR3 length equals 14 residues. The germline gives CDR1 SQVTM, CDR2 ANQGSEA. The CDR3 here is CSVPTSGGTHEQFF. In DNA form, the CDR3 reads TGCAGCGTACCCACTAGCGGAGGGACTCATGAGCAGTTCTTC.

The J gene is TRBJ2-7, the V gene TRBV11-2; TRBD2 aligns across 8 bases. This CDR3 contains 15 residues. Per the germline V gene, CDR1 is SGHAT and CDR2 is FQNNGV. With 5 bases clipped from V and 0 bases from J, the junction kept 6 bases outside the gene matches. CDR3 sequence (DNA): TGTGCCAGCAGCCCAGGCGGGGGGCACTCCTACGAGCAGTACTTC. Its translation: CASSPGGGHSYEQYF.

The CDR3 DNA reads TGTGCCAGCAGTTTACCCAGGCGAGAGACCCAGTACTTC. It translates to CASSLPRRETQYF. V gene TRBV12-3 or TRBV12-4 combines with J gene TRBJ2-5, with D unclear. V shed 2 bases and J shed 4 bases, with 8 bases lying between them. CDR3 length equals 13 residues.

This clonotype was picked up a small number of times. The CDR3 region is CSARVAGVSEQYF. The CDR3, as DNA: TGCAGTGCTAGGGTAGCGGGAGTATCCGAGCAGTACTTC. The gene calls are TRBV20-1 and TRBJ2-7, with 9 bases fitting TRBD2. The CDR3 is 13 residues long. With V trimmed by 3 bases and J by 6 bases, 6 bases remained unmatched. The germline V gene encodes CDR1 DFQATT and CDR2 SNEGSKA (reference sequence).

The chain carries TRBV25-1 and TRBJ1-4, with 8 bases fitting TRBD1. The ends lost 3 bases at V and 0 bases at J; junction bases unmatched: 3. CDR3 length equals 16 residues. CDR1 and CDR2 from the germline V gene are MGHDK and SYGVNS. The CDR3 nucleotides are TGTGCCAGCAGTGACTTGACAGGGGCAACTAATGAAAAACTGTTTTTT. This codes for CASSDLTGATNEKLFF. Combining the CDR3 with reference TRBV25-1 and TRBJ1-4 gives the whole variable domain EADIYQTPRYLVIGTGKKITLECSQTMGHDKMYWYQQDPGMELHLIHYSYGVNSTEKGDLSSESTVSRIRTEHFPLTLESARPSHTSQYLCASSDLTGATNEKLFFGSGTQLSVL.

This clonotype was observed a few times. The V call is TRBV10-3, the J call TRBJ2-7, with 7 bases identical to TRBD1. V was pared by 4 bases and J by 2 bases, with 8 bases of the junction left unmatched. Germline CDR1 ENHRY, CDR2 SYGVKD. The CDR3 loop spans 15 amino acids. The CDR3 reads CAISGNSGGTYEQYF. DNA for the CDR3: TGTGCCATCAGTGGGAATTCAGGGGGAACCTACGAGCAGTACTTC.

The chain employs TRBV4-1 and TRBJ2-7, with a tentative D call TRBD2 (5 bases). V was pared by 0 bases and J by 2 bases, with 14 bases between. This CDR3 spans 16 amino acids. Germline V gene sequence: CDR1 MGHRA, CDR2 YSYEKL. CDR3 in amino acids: CASSQEGTSATYEQYF. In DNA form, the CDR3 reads TGCGCCAGCAGCCAAGAGGGAACTAGTGCCACCTACGAGCAGTACTTC.

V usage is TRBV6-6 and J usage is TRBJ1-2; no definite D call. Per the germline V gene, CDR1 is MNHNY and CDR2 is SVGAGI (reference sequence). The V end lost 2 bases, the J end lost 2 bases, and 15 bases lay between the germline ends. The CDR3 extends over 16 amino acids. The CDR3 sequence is CASSYPSEGGNYGYTF. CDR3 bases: TGTGCCAGCAGTTACCCGAGCGAGGGCGGGAACTATGGCTACACCTTC.

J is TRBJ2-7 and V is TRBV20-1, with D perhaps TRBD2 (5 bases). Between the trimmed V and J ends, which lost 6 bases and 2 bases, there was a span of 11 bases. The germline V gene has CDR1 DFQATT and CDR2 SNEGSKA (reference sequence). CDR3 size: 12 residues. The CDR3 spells CSATRSTYEQYF. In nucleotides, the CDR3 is TGCAGTGCCACTAGGTCCACCTACGAGCAGTACTTC.

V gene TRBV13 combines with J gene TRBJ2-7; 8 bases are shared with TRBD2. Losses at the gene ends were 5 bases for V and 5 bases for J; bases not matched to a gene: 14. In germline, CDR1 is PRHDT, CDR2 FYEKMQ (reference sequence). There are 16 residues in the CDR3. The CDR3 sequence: CASSPRLGGAVDEQYF. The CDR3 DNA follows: TGTGCCAGCAGCCCTCGTCTCGGGGGGGCAGTCGACGAGCAGTACTTC.

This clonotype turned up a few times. For the CDR3, the DNA is TGCAGTGCTAGAGATATAAGACTAGCGGGGGCCAACGAGCAGTACTTC. This encodes CSARDIRLAGANEQYF. This sequence joins TRBV20-1 and TRBJ2-7, with 12 bases matching TRBD2. The CDR3 runs to 16 residues. Germline CDR1 is DFQATT and CDR2 is SNEGSKA (reference sequence). Trimming removed 0 bases from V and 5 bases from J; junction bases left unmatched: 8.

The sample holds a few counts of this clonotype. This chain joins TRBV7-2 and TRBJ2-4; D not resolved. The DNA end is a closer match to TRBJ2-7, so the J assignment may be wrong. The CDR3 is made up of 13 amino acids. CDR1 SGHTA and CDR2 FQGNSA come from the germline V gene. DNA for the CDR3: TGTGCCAGCAGCTTAGAGCGTCACTACGAGCAGTACTTC. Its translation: CASSLERHYEQYF.

CDR3 residues: CATSDRRDPRNEQFF. As DNA, the CDR3 is TGTGCCACCAGTGATAGGCGGGACCCAAGGAATGAGCAGTTCTTC. This rearrangement joins TRBV24-1 to TRBJ2-1; maybe TRBD2 (6 bases). The V end lost 3 bases, the J end lost 7 bases, and 15 bases lay between the germline ends. This CDR3 contains 15 residues. Germline lookup yields CDR1 KGHDR and CDR2 SFDVKD.

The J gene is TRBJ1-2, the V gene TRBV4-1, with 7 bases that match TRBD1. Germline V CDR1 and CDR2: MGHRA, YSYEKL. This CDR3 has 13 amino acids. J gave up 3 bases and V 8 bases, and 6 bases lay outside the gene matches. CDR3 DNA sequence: TGCGCCAGCCGAGACAGGGCGGACTATGGCTACACCTTC. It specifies CASRDRADYGYTF.

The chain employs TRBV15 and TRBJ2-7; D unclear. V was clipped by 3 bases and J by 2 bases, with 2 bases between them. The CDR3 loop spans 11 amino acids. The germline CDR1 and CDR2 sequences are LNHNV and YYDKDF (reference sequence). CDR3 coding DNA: TGTGCCACCAGCAGTGCCTACGAGCAGTACTTC. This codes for CATSSAYEQYF.

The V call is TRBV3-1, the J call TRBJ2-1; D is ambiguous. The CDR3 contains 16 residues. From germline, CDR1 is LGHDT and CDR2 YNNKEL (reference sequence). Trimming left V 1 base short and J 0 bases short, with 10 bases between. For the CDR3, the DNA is TGTGCCAGCAGCCAAGTTGGCTCGAGCTCCTACAATGAGCAGTTCTTC. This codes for CASSQVGSSSYNEQFF.

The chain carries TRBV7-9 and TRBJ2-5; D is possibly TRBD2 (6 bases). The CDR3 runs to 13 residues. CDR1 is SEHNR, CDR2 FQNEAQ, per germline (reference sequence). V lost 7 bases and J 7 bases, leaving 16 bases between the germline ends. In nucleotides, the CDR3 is TGTGCCAGCACCCTGGGGGGTCTTTGGACCCAGTACTTC. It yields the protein CASTLGGLWTQYF.

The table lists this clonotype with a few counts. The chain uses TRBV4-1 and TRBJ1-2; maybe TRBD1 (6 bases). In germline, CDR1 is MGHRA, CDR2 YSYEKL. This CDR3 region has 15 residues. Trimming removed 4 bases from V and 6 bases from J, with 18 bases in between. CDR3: CASSPTTGFNDGYTF. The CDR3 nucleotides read TGCGCCAGCAGCCCCACGACAGGCTTCAATGATGGCTACACCTTC.